Below, 15 T cell receptor beta chains from the same sample are listed, as sequenced in a study of shared clonotypes between healthy human individuals. Terminally differentiated effector memory CD45RA+ cells were left out of the naive CD8 fraction, which was CD45RO-negative and positively selected for CCR7. The table came from immunoSEQ multiplex PCR; TCRdb's copy has only in-frame clones and leaves some out. Here the sample spans over 2,000,000 clones, roughly 93% being singletons. The sequenced sample consisted of naive CD8+ T cells from PBMCs. These receptor sequences come from a man in his late teens or twenties in good health. Some clones in this sample may be carry-over from other donors' samples.

V gene TRBV10-3 combines with J gene TRBJ2-7; D ambiguous. Germline V gene sequence: CDR1 ENHRY, CDR2 SYGVKD. Trimming took off 4 bases at V and 2 bases at J, with 15 bases between the two ends. The CDR3 length is 15 residues. Written as DNA, the CDR3 is TGTGCCATCAGTGCGGTAATTGGGGTCGCCTACGAGCAGTACTTC. Protein product: CAISAVIGVAYEQYF.

This clone was counted a single time. The V call is TRBV19, the J call TRBJ2-1, with a tentative D call TRBD2 (6 bases). The germline V gene has CDR1 LNHDA and CDR2 SQIVND (reference sequence). The CDR3 has 15 amino acids. With 1 base removed from V and 6 bases from J, the gap between germline ends came to 13 bases. CDR3 nucleotides: TGTGCCAGTAGTATAGCCGGCGGGACTTTCAATGAGCAGTTCTTC. It is translated as CASSIAGGTFNEQFF.

Note on this clone: This may be a read error: a much more frequent sequence differs by one nucleotide. At the DNA level, this CDR3 is encoded by other sequences in the same sample as well. This chain joins TRBV9 and TRBJ2-2, with D possibly matching TRBD1 (5 bases). V dropped 0 bases and J dropped 9 bases, with 6 bases sitting between them. The CDR3 length is 12 residues. The germline V gene encodes CDR1 SGDLS and CDR2 YYNGEE. The CDR3 protein is CASSVGGRELFF. In nucleotides, the CDR3 is TGTGCCAGCAGCGTAGGGGGCCGGGAGCTGTTTTTT.

This clone was picked up one time. The rearrangement uses TRBV9 and TRBJ2-1; no clear D gene. In germline, CDR1 is SGDLS, CDR2 YYNGEE. Trimming removed 4 bases from V and 4 bases from J, with 15 bases in between. CDR3 size: 15 residues. As DNA, the CDR3 is TGTGCCAGCAGCCCCCGGCCGACCGTATACAATGAGCAGTTCTTC. This codes for CASSPRPTVYNEQFF.

V gene TRBV19 combines with J gene TRBJ2-6; a weak D match, TRBD1 (5 bases). The CDR3 is 15 amino acids. Germline V CDR1 and CDR2: LNHDA, SQIVND (reference sequence). Trimming removed 8 bases at V and 0 bases at J, with 11 bases between. The CDR3 is CASHSGISGANVLTF. CDR3 DNA sequence: TGTGCCAGTCATTCAGGGATCTCTGGGGCCAACGTCCTGACTTTC.

V usage is TRBV27 and J usage is TRBJ1-5; 7 bases are shared with TRBD1. Germline assignment: CDR1 MNHEY and CDR2 SMNVEV (reference sequence). Trimming at V came to 6 bases and at J to 3 bases, leaving 17 bases not matched to a gene. The CDR3 extends over 18 amino acids. For the CDR3, the DNA is TGTGCCAGCAGCTTTTCCTATAAGCAGGGGGGATTCAATCAGCCCCAGCATTTT. This sequence encodes CASSFSYKQGGFNQPQHF.

CDR3 nucleotide sequence: TGTGCCAGCAGTGAAGCGCAGGGGTTTAGCTCCTACGAGCAGTACTTC. It is translated as CASSEAQGFSSYEQYF. The V gene is TRBV28, the J gene TRBJ2-7; D perhaps matches TRBD1 (6 bases). Trimming pared 5 bases from V and 0 bases from J, leaving 17 bases between. The germline V gene has CDR1 MDHEN and CDR2 SYDVKM. The CDR3 sequence is 16 residues long.

V gene TRBV28 combines with J gene TRBJ2-1; D might be TRBD1 (5 bases). V lost 1 base and J 5 bases, leaving 12 bases between the germline ends. CDR3 length: 15 residues. The V gene's germline CDR1 is MDHEN and CDR2 SYDVKM. The chain's CDR3 is CASSLLQGTHNEQFF. For the CDR3, the DNA is TGTGCCAGCAGTTTATTGCAGGGTACCCACAATGAGCAGTTCTTC.

This clone was recorded once. This sequence joins TRBV9 and TRBJ2-1, with 10 bases fitting TRBD1. Germline CDR1 SGDLS, CDR2 YYNGEE. The ends lost 5 bases at V and 8 bases at J; junction bases unmatched: 7. The CDR3 has 14 amino acids. The CDR3 DNA reads TGTGCCAGCAGTAGGACAGGGGGGGCGGATGAGCAGTTCTTC. Protein: CASSRTGGADEQFF.

This clone has just a few counts. The chain uses TRBV5-1 and TRBJ1-1; D remains ambiguous. The CDR3 runs to 14 residues. Germline V gives CDR1 SGHRS, CDR2 YFSETQ. V lost 3 bases and J lost 6, with 15 bases in between. CDR3 in amino acids: CASSWATSASEAFF. The CDR3 DNA reads TGCGCCAGCAGCTGGGCTACGTCCGCTTCTGAAGCTTTCTTT.

The CDR3 nucleotides are TGTGCCAGCGGAACGTCTGGCAATCAGCCCCAGCATTTT. Protein: CASGTSGNQPQHF. V and J are TRBV9 and TRBJ1-5; D ambiguous. V was pared by 7 bases and J by 2 bases, with 10 bases between. The CDR3 has 13 residues. Germline CDR1 reads SGDLS; CDR2 reads YYNGEE. The whole variable domain, remainder taken from reference TRBV9 and TRBJ1-5, is DSGVTQTPKHLITATGQRVTLRCSPRSGDLSVYWYQQSLDQGLQFLIQYYNGEERAKGNILERFSAQQFPDLHSELNLSSLELGDSALYFCASGTSGNQPQHFGDGTRLSIL.

The chain is built from TRBV13 and TRBJ1-2; D gene ambiguous. Trimming removed 8 bases from V and 4 bases from J, with 17 bases in between. The CDR3 totals 14 residues. The V gene's germline CDR1 is PRHDT and CDR2 FYEKMQ (reference sequence). The CDR3 DNA follows: TGTGCCAGCGACCCGGGCCACCTGGGCTATGGCTACACCTTC. It codes for CASDPGHLGYGYTF.

This chain links TRBV7-9 with TRBJ2-7; D gene uncertain. Deletions cut 5 bases from V and 2 bases from J, with 10 bases between. The CDR3 has 13 residues. CDR1 and CDR2 (germline): SEHNR, FQNEAQ (reference sequence). CDR3 region: CASSPESTYEQYF. The CDR3 nucleotides are TGTGCCAGCAGCCCGGAGTCAACCTACGAGCAGTACTTC.

V is TRBV11-1 and J is TRBJ1-1; tentative D call: TRBD1 (5 bases). Germline CDR1 and CDR2: SGHAT and FQDESV (reference sequence). Between the trimmed V and J ends, which lost 1 base and 10 bases, there was a span of 22 bases. The CDR3 is 16 amino acids. The CDR3 sequence is CASSLDYRTLGDRAFF. Here the CDR3 DNA reads TGTGCCAGCAGCTTAGATTATCGGACACTGGGGGATCGAGCTTTCTTT.

V usage is TRBV4-3 and J usage is TRBJ2-1; D ambiguous. Trimming cost V 0 bases and J 0 bases, with 12 bases left between them. This CDR3 is built from 17 residues. Germline V CDR1 and CDR2: LGHNA, YSLEER. CDR3 in DNA: TGCGCCAGCAGCCAAGATCATCCCCCAAACTCCTACAATGAGCAGTTCTTC. Protein: CASSQDHPPNSYNEQFF.